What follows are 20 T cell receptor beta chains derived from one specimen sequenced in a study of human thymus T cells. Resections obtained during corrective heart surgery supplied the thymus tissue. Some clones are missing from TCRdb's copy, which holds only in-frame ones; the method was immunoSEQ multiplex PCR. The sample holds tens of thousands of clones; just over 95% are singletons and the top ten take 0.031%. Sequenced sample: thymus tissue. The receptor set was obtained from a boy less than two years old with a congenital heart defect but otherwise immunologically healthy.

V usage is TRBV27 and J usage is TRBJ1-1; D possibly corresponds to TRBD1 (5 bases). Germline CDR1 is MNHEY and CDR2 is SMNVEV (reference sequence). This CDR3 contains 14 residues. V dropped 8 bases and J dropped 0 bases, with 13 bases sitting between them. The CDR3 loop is CASGITGMNTEAFF. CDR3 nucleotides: TGTGCCAGCGGGATTACAGGCATGAACACTGAAGCTTTCTTT.

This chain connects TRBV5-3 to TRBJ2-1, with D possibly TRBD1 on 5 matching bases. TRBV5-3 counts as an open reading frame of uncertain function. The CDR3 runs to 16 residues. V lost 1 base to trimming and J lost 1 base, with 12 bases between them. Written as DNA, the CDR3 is TGTGCCAGAAGCTTGACCAGGGATTGGTCCTACAATGAGCAGTTCTTC. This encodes CARSLTRDWSYNEQFF.

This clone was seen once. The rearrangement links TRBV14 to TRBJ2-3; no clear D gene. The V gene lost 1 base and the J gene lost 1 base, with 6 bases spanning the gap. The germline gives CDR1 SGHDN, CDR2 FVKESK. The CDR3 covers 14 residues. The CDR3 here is CASSQARGTDTQYF. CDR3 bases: TGTGCCAGCAGCCAAGCCCGGGGCACAGATACGCAGTATTTT.

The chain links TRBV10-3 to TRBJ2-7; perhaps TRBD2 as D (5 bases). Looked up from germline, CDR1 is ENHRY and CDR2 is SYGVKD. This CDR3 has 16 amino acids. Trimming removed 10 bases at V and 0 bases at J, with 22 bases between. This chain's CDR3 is CATTARLSRSSYEQYF. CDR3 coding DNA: TGTGCCACCACCGCCCGACTATCTAGGAGCTCCTACGAGCAGTACTTC.

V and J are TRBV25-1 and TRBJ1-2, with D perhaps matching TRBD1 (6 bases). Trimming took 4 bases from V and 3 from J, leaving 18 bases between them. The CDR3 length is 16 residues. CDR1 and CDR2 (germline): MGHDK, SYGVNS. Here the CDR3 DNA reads TGTGCCAGCAGTGCCTTAATGGGGGACACCTACTATGGCTACACCTTC. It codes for CASSALMGDTYYGYTF.

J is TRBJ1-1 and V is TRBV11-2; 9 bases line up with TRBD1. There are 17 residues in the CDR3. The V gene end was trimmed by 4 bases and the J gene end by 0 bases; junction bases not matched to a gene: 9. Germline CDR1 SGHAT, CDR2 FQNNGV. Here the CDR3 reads CASSSNRGHWMNTEAFF. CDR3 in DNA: TGTGCCAGCAGCTCGAACAGGGGGCATTGGATGAACACTGAAGCTTTCTTT.

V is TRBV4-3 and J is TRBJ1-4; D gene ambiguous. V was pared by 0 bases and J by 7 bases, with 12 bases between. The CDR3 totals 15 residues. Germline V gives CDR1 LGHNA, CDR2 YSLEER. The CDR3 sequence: CASSQDQVEGEKLFF. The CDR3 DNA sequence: TGCGCCAGCAGCCAAGATCAGGTCGAGGGTGAAAAACTGTTTTTT.

The CDR3, as DNA: TGTGCCAGCAGCTTAGGGGGAGGAGACCCAGATACGCAGTATTTT. Residues: CASSLGGGDPDTQYF. V is TRBV11-3 and J is TRBJ2-3; tentatively, D is TRBD2 (6 bases). CDR1 and CDR2 (germline): SGHNT, YENEEA. V was shortened by 1 base and J by 4 bases, with 12 bases between the two germline ends. The CDR3 is made up of 15 amino acids.

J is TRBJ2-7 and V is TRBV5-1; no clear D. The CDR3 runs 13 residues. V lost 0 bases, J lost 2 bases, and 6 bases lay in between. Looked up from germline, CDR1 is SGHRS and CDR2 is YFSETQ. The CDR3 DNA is TGCGCCAGCAGCTTGGCAGCAGCCTACGAGCAGTACTTC. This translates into CASSLAAAYEQYF.

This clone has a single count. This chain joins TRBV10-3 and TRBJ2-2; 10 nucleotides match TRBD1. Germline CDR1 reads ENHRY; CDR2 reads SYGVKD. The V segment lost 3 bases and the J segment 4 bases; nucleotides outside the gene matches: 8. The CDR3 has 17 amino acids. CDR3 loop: CAISDLDRGLITGELFF. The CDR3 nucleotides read TGTGCCATCAGTGATCTTGACAGGGGGCTTATCACCGGGGAGCTGTTTTTT.

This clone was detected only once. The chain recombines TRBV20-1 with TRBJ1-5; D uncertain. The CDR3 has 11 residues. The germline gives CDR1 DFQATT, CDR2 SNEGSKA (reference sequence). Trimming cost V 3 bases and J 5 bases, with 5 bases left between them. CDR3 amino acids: CSASGDQPQHF. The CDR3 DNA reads TGCAGTGCTAGTGGGGATCAGCCCCAGCATTTT.

The CDR3 bases are TGTGCCAGCAGTTCGACCATCACAGATACGCAGTATTTT. Translating it yields CASSSTITDTQYF. The chain has TRBV28 and TRBJ2-3; the D is unclear. Trimming removed 4 bases from V and 2 bases from J, with 7 bases in between. This CDR3 comprises 13 residues. The V gene's germline CDR1 is MDHEN and CDR2 SYDVKM.

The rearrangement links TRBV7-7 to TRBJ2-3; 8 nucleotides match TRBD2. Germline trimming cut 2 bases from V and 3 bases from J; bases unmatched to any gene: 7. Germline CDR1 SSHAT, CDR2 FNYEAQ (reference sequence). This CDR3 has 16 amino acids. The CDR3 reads CASSLSPGGATDTQYF. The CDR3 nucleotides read TGTGCCAGCAGCTTATCCCCCGGGGGGGCGACAGATACGCAGTATTTT.

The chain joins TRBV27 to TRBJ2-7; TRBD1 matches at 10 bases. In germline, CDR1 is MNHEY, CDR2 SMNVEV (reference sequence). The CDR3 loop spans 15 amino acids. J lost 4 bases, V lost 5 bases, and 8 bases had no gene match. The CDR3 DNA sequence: TGTGCCAGCAGTACTCCGACAGGGGGCATATACGAGCAGTACTTC. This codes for CASSTPTGGIYEQYF.

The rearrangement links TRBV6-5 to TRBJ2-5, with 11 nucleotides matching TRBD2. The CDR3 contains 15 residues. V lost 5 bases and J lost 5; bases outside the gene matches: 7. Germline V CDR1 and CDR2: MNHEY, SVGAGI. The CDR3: CASSPLAGGPETQYF. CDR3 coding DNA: TGTGCCAGCAGTCCCCTAGCGGGGGGTCCGGAGACCCAGTACTTC.

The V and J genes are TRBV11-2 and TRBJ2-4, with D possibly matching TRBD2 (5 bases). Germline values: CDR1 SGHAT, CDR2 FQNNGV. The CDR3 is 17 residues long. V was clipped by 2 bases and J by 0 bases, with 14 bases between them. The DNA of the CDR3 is TGTGCCAGCAGCTTAAATGAGGGCGCGCTAGCCAAAAACATTCAGTACTTC. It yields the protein CASSLNEGALAKNIQYF.

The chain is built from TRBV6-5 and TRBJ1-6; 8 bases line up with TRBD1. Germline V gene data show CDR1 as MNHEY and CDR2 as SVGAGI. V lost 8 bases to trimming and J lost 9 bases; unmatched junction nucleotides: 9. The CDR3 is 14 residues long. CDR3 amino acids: CASGWTGPSSPLHF. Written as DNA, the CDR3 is TGTGCCAGCGGATGGACAGGGCCATCTTCACCCCTCCACTTT.

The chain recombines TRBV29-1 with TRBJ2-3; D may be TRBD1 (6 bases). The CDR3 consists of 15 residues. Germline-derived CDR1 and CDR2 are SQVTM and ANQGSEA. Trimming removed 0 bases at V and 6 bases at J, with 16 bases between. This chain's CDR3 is CSVEDVGAVVDTQYF. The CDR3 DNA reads TGCAGCGTTGAAGATGTGGGGGCCGTCGTTGATACGCAGTATTTT.

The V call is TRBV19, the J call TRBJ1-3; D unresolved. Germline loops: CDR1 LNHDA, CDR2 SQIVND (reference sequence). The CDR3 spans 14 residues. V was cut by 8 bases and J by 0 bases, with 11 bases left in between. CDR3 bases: TGTGCCAGTGCCGGGGTTCTCTCTGGAAACACCATATATTTT. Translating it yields CASAGVLSGNTIYF.

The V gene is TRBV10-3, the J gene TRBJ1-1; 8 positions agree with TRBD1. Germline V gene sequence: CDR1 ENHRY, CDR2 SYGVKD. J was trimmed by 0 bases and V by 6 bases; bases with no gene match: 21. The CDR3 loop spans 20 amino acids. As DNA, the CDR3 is TGTGCCATCAGGCCGGGCAGGGGGCGTCGATGGGTAACCATGAACACTGAAGCTTTCTTT. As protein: CAIRPGRGRRWVTMNTEAFF.